Listed below are T cell receptor beta chains from one sample, sequenced in a study of blood T cell repertoires in COVID-19. Assay: immunoSEQ multiplex PCR; the TCRdb copy retains only in-frame clones and omits some. Seen here are approximately 400,000 clones, 70% to 85% observed once, and the top ten hold 1.1%. What was sequenced was peripheral blood. The origin of the receptors is a human donor with acute or convalescent COVID-19. The donor label of this sample is uncertain. The CDR3 runs from the conserved cysteine through the conserved F or W.

TRBV29-1,CSVVFRTVRGEAFF
TRBV5-1,CASSPIAGVPYEQYF
TRBV7-9,CASSPWGGLAYGYTF
TRBV27,CASSSTGNLAKNIQYF
TRBV12-1,CASSIIRKQGVAAFF
TRBV28,CASSFRGSNSPLHF
TRBV3-1/TRBV3-2,CASSYGIGEDRDAFF
TRBV3-1/TRBV3-2,CASSQDPSGTGYF
TRBV27,CASRPGRLGTLNYGYTF
TRBV6-5,CASSYSSPIFNEKLFF
TRBV4-1,CASSQRPPGFSTEAFF
TRBV4-2,CASSQGRIAGSSQETQYF
TRBV7-5,CVRSLGPGVGIPYEQYF
TRBV3-1/TRBV3-2,CASSQDRGGRVEKLFF
TRBV5-5,CASSLAGAQGGEKLFF
TRBV2,CASIAGEDYGYTF
TRBV6-5,CASSNRGEKLFF
TRBV15,CATSRVAGGGNTIYF
TRBV19,CASSIYGTGVTRPQHF
TRBV28,CASSLLSFSSSYNEQFF
TRBV5-6,CASRWWGTQNTEAFF
TRBV10-3,CAIRPTGVDQPQHF
TRBV18,CASSRQGVNQPQHF
TRBV6-5,CASNSGGSTDTQYF
TRBV4-2,CASSQGGGTSGSFTDTQYF
TRBV7-9,CASSLDIAQDEQYF
TRBV28,CASSPRSTGNQPQHF
TRBV10-2,CASRQGLDGYTF
TRBV19,CASSRGEAKNTEAFF
TRBV6-1,CASSELAGAPGELFF
TRBV3-1/TRBV3-2,CASSQGGGPGYGYTF
TRBV28,CASRETGGKTEAFF
TRBV5-1,CASRPGQPNSPLHF
TRBV6-1,CASSESYRGRVTEAFF
TRBV6-5,CASTDRDQPQHF
TRBV6-4,CASSDLPGTSGDEQFF
TRBV19,CASQRAGSTEAFF
TRBV12-5,CASGNTGLGSTDTQYF
TRBV3-1/TRBV3-2,CASSGTRAKNTEAFF
TRBV5-6,CASSFRDRGTEAFF
TRBV28,CASSSGGWLTEAFF
TRBV5-1,CASSFVAGSSGNTIYF